The T cell receptor (beta chain) described here comes from a study of control samples from healthy donors and cancer patients. The table lists this clone with a few counts. Some clones are missing from TCRdb's copy, which holds only in-frame ones; the method was immunoSEQ multiplex PCR. The repertoire holds just over 80,000 clones, with 94% as singletons. Germline V gives CDR1 SGHRS, CDR2 YFSETQ. The CDR3 totals 15 residues. J gave up 3 bases and V 6 bases, and 10 bases lay outside the gene matches. The TCR sequence derives from a woman aged 18-29 years in good health. The rearrangement uses TRBV5-1 and TRBJ2-7, with 9 bases fitting TRBD1. The sequencing sample was made of blood. CDR3 residues: CASMRPGQGDYEQYF. The CDR3 nucleotides are TGCGCCAGCATGAGACCGGGACAGGGTGACTACGAGCAGTACTTC.